This TCR beta chain came from a study of T-cell memory formation after mild COVID-19. Across the study: The study found TCR clusters largely donor specific.

Constant-segment primers served in 5'RACE that generated TCR alpha and TCR beta cDNA libraries bearing sample barcodes and UMIs. From the 5' RACE reads, TCRdb called clonotypes with MiXCR, one entry per CDR3 protein. The sample has 450,000 to 650,000 distinct CDR3 sequences, roughly 18% seen once. The CDR3 runs 12 residues. Looked up from germline, CDR1 is SGHRS and CDR2 is YFSETQ. This clonotype has a count of ten or more. One junction end disagrees with the germline gene, perhaps due to a read error. The gene calls are TRBV5-1 and TRBJ2-3; no clear D. The sequence came from an adult woman who had mild COVID-19 (a few samples of this study predate the infection). Cell type and time point are not known. Sample: PBMCs or a T cell subset sorted from them (not recorded which). CDR3 protein: CASSLVGDTQYF. The CDR3 region has the DNA TGTGCCAGCAGCTTAGTTGGGGATACGCAGTATTTT.